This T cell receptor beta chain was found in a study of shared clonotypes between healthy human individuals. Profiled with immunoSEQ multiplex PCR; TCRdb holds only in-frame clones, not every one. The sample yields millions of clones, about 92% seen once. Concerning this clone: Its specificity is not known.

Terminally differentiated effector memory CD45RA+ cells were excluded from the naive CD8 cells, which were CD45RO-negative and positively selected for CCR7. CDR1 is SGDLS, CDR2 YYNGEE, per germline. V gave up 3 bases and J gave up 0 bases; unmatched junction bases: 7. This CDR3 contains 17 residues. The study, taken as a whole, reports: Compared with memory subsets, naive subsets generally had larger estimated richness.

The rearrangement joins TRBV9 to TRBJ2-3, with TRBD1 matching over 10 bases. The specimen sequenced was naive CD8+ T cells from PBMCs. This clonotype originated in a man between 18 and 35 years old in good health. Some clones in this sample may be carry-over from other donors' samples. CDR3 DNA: TGTGCCAGCAGCGCACCCAGGACAGGGGGGAGCACAGATACGCAGTATTTT. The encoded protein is CASSAPRTGGSTDTQYF. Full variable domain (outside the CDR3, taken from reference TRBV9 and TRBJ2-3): DSGVTQTPKHLITATGQRVTLRCSPRSGDLSVYWYQQSLDQGLQFLIQYYNGEERAKGNILERFSAQQFPDLHSELNLSSLELGDSALYFCASSAPRTGGSTDTQYFGPGTRLTVL.